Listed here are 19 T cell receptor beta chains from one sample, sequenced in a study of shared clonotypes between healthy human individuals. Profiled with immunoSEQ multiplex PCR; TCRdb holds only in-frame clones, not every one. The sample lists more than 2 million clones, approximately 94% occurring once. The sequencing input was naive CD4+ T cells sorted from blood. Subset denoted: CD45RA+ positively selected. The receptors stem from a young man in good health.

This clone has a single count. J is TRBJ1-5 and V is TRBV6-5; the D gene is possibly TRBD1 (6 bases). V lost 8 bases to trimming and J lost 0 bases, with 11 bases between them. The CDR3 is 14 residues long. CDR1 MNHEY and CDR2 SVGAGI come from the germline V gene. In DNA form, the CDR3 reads TGTGCCAGCGGGTTGGACAGTAGCAATCAGCCCCAGCATTTT. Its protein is CASGLDSSNQPQHF.

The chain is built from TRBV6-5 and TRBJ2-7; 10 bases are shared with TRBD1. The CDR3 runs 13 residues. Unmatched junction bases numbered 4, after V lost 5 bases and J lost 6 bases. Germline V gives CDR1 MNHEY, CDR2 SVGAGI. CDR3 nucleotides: TGTGCCAGCAGTAGACAGGGGGCGGCCGAGCAGTACTTC. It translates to CASSRQGAAEQYF.

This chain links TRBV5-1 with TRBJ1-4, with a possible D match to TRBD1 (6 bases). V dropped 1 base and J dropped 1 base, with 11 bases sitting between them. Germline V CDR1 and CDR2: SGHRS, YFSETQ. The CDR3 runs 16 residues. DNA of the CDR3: TGCGCCAGCAGCTTGACAGGGAGAGGAACTAATGAAAAACTGTTTTTT. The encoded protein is CASSLTGRGTNEKLFF.

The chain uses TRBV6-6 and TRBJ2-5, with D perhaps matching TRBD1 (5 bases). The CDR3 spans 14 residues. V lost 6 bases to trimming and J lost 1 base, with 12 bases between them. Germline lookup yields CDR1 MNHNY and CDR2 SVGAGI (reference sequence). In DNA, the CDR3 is TGTGCCAGCAGCAAGCGACAGATCCAAGAGACCCAGTACTTC. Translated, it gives CASSKRQIQETQYF.

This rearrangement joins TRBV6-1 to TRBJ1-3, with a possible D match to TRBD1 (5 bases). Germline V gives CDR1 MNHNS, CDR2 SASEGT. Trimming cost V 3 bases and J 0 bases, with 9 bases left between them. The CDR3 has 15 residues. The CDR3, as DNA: TGTGCCAGCAGTGACAGACAGCACTCTGGAAACACCATATATTTT. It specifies CASSDRQHSGNTIYF.

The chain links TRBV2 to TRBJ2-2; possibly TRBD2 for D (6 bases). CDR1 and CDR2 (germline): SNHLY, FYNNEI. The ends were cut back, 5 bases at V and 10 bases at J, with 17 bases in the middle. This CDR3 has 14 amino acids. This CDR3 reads CASSQDGGEAELFF. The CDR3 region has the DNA TGTGCCAGCAGTCAAGACGGGGGAGAAGCGGAGCTGTTTTTT.

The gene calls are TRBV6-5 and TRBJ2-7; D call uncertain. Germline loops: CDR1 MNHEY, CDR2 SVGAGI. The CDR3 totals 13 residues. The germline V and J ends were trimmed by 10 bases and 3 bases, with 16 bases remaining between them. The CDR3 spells CATTPQSYYEQYF. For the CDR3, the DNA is TGTGCCACCACTCCCCAATCCTACTACGAGCAGTACTTC.

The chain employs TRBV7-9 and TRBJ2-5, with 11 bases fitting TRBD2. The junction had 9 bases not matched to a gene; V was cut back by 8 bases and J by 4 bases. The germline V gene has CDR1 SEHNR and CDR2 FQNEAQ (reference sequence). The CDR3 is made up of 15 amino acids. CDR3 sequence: CASAVAGGRRETQYF. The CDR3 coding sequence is TGTGCCAGCGCGGTAGCGGGGGGGAGAAGAGAGACCCAGTACTTC.

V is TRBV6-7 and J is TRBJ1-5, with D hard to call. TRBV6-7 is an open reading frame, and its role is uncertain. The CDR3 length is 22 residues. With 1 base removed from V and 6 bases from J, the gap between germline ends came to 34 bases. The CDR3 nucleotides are TGTGCCAGCAGTTACTATTTTCTTGCTCGATCACCCAAAAATTTTCTGAGTCAGCCCCAGCATTTT. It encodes CASSYYFLARSPKNFLSQPQHF.

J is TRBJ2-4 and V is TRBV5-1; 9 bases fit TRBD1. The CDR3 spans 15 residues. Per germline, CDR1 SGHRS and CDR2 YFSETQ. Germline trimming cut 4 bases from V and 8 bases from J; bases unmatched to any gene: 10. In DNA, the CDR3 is TGCGCCAGCAGCGCTAATACAGGGGGCTGGGACATTCAGTACTTC. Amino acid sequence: CASSANTGGWDIQYF. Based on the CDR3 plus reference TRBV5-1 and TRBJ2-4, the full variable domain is KAGVTQTPRYLIKTRGQQVTLSCSPISGHRSVSWYQQTPGQGLQFLFEYFSETQRNKGNFPGRFSGRQFSNSRSEMNVSTLELGDSALYLCASSANTGGWDIQYFGAGTRLSVL.

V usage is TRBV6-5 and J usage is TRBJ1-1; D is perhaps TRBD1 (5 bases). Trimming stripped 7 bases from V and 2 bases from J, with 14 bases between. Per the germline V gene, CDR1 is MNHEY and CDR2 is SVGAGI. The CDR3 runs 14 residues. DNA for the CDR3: TGTGCCAGCATACGGGGGGGGAAAAACACTGAAGCTTTCTTT. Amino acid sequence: CASIRGGKNTEAFF.

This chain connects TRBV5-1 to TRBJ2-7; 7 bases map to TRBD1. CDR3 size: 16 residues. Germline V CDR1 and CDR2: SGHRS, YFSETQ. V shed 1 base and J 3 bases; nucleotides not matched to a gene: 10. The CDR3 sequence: CASSLNPGTEIYEQYF. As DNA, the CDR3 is TGCGCCAGCAGCTTGAACCCCGGGACAGAAATCTACGAGCAGTACTTC.

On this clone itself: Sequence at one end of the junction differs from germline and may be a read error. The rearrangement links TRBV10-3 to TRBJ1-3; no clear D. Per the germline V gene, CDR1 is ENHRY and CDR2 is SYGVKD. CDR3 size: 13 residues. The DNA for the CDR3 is TGTGCCGTCAGGCTGGATGAAGGAAACACCATATATTTT. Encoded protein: CAVRLDEGNTIYF.

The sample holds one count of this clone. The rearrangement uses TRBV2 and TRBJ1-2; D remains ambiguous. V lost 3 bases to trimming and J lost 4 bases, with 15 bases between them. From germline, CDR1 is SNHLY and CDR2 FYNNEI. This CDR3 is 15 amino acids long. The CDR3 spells CASSDHLGGLYGYTF. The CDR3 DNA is TGTGCCAGCAGTGACCACCTAGGAGGGCTCTATGGCTACACCTTC.

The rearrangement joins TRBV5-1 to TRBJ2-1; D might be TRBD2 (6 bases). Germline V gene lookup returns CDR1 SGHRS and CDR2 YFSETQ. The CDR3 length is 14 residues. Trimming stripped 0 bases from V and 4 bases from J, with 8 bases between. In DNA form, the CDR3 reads TGCGCCAGCAGCTTGGTAGCGGTTTACAATGAGCAGTTCTTC. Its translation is CASSLVAVYNEQFF.

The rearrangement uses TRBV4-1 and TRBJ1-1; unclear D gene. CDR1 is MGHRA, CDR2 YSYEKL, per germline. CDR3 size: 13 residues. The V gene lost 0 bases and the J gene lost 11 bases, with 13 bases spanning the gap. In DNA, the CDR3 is TGCGCCAGCAGCCAAGACAGTTACCGGAAGGCTTTCTTT. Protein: CASSQDSYRKAFF.

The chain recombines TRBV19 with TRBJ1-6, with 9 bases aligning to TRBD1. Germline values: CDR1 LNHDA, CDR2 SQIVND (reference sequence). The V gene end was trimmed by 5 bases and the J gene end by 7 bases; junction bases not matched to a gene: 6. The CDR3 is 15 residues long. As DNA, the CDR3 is TGTGCCAGTAGTTTACAGGGGGCGGGAAATTCACCCCTCCACTTT. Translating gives CASSLQGAGNSPLHF.

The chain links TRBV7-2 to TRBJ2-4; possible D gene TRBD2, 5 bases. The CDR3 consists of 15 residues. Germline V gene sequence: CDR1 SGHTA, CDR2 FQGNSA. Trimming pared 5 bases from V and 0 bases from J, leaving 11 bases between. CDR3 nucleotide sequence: TGTGCCAGCAGCCCCGGGAACGGAGCCAAAAACATTCAGTACTTC. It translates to CASSPGNGAKNIQYF.

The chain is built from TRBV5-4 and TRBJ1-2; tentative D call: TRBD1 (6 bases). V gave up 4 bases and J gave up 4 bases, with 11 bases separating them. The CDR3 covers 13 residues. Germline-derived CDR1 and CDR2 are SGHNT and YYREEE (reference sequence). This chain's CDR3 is CASSQGLSYGYTF. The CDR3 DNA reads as TGTGCCAGCAGCCAGGGGTTGAGCTATGGCTACACCTTC.